What follows is one T cell receptor (beta chain) and its context. This CDR3 contains 15 residues. V lost 8 bases, J lost 3 bases, and 17 bases lay in between. Germline V CDR1 and CDR2: SNHLY, FYNNEI. This record comes from a study of blood T cell repertoires in COVID-19. About the research overall: The United States, Italy and Spain were the sources of the acute and convalescent COVID-19 samples.

Cohort allocation depended upon clinical history that participants reported. Source study methods: The assay estimated nucleated cells by amplifying reference gene primers. This table comes from immunoSEQ multiplex PCR, and its TCRdb copy is limited to in-frame clones, with some not included. V, J and clone size reflect that table, while D and trimming were determined from the DNA. The data show 100,000 to 150,000 clones, around 84% seen once. The sequencing input was PBMCs or T cells enriched from blood (not recorded which). The genes are TRBV2 and TRBJ1-5; D is perhaps TRBD1 (6 bases). The receptor was isolated from a man in his forties with acute COVID-19. The CDR3 reads CASSIGGQSNQPQHF. The CDR3 DNA is TGTGCCAGCTCCATAGGAGGACAGTCCAATCAGCCCCAGCATTTT. The full variable domain, completed using reference TRBV2 and TRBJ1-5, is EPEVTQTPSHQVTQMGQEVILRCVPISNHLYFYWYRQILGQKVEFLVSFYNNEISEKSEIFDDQFSVERPDGSNFTLKIRSTKLEDSAMYFCASSIGGQSNQPQHFGDGTRLSIL.